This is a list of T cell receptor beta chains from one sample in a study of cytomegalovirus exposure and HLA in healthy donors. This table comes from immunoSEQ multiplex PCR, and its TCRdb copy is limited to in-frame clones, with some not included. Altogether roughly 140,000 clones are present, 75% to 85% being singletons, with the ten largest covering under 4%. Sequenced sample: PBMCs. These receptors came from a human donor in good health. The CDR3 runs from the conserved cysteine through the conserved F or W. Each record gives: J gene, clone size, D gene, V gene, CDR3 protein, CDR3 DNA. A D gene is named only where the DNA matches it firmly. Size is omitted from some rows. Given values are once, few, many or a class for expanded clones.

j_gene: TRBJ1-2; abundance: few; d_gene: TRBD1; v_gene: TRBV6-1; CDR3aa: CASQETGSGYTF; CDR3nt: TGTGCCAGCCAGGAGACAGGGTCCGGCTACACCTTC
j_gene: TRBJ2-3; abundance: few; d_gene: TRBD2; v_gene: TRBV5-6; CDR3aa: CASSHGTSVPDTQYF; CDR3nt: TGTGCCAGCAGCCATGGGACTAGCGTTCCAGATACGCAGTATTTT
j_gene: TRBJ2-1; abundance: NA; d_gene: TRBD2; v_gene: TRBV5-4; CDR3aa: CASSLEGLAGGYSYNEQFF; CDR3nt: TGTGCCAGCAGCTTGGAAGGACTAGCGGGAGGGTACTCCTACAATGAGCAGTTCTTC
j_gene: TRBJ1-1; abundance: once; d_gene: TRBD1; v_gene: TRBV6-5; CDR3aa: CASSYQGQANTEAFF; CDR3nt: TGTGCCAGCAGTTACCAGGGACAGGCAAACACTGAAGCTTTCTTT
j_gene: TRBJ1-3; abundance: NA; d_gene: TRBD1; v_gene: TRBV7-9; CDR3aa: CASSAGQAYGNTIYF; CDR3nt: TGTGCCAGCAGCGCGGGACAGGCTTATGGAAACACCATATATTTT
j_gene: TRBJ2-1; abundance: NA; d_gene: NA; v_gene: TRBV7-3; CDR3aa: CASSPQSTSIYNEQFF; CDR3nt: TGTGCCAGCAGCCCCCAAAGTACATCGATCTACAATGAGCAGTTCTTC
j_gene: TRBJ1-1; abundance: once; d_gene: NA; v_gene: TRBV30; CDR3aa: CAWGANTEAFF; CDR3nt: TGTGCCTGGGGGGCCAACACTGAAGCTTTCTTT
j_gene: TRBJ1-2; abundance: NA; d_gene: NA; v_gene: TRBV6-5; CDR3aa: CASSYETGYGYTF; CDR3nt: TGCGCCAGCAGTTACGAGACAGGTTATGGCTACACCTTC
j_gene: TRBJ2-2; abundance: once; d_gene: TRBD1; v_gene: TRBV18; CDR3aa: CASSQETGHTGELFF; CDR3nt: TGTGCCAGCTCACAAGAGACAGGGCACACCGGGGAGCTGTTTTTT
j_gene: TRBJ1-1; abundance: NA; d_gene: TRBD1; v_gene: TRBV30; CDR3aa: CAWSVLGTGSTEAFF; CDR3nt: TGTGCCTGGAGTGTCCTCGGGACAGGGTCCACTGAAGCTTTCTTT
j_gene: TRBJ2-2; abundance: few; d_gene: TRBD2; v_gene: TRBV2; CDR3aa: CASSVGSSGVGELFF; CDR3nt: TGTGCCAGCAGTGTGGGGTCTAGCGGGGTCGGGGAGCTGTTTTTT
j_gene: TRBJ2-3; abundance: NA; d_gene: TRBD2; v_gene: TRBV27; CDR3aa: CASSYLLAESTDTQYF; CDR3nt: TGTGCCAGCAGTTACCTACTAGCGGAAAGCACAGATACGCAGTATTTT
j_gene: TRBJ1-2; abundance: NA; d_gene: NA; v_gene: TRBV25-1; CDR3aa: CASGSGKEGYTF; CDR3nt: TGTGCCAGCGGATCGGGGAAAGAAGGCTACACCTTC
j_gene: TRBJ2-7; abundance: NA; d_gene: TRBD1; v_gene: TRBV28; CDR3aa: CASSTPPRDRGNYEQYF; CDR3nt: TGTGCCAGCAGTACGCCACCCCGGGACAGGGGTAACTACGAGCAGTACTTC
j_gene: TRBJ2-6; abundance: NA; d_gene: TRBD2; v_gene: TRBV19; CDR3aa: CASSKLAGDSGANVLTF; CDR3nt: TGTGCCAGTAGTAAACTAGCGGGAGACTCTGGGGCCAACGTCCTGACTTTC
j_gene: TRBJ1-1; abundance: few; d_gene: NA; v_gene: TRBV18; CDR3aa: CASSPGPVEAFF; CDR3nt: TGTGCCAGCTCACCTGGGCCAGTCGAAGCTTTCTTT
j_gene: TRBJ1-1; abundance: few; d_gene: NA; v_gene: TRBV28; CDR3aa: CASSQTPPVNTEAFF; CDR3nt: TGTGCCAGCAGTCAAACGCCCCCAGTGAACACTGAAGCTTTCTTT
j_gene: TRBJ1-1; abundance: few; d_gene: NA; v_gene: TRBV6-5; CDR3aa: CASSWGHNTEAFF; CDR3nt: TGTGCCAGCAGTTGGGGACATAACACTGAAGCTTTCTTT
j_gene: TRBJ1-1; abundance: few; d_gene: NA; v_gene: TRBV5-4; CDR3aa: CASRQMSRGTEAFF; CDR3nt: TGTGCCAGCAGGCAAATGAGCAGGGGCACTGAAGCTTTCTTT
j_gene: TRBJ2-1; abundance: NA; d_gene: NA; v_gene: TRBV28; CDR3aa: CASSTTRGANEQFF; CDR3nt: TGTGCCAGCAGTACGACTAGGGGAGCAAATGAGCAGTTCTTC